Below, 24 T cell receptor beta chains from the same sample are listed, as sequenced in a study of blood T cell repertoires in COVID-19. Sequenced by immunoSEQ multiplex PCR; TCRdb stores in-frame clones only, minus some. The sample carries around 300,000 clones, 85% to 90% recorded once. Sequencing input: peripheral blood. Receptor source: a middle-aged woman with COVID-19, enrolled during active disease.

The chain combines TRBV5-1 with TRBJ2-2; D is uncertain. CDR3 length equals 15 residues. With 5 bases removed from V and 1 base from J, the gap between germline ends came to 12 bases. CDR1 is SGHRS, CDR2 YFSETQ, per germline. CDR3 in DNA: TGCGCCAGCAGACCGGAGCCCAAGAACACCGGGGAGCTGTTTTTT. Encoded protein: CASRPEPKNTGELFF.

This chain joins TRBV9 and TRBJ1-4; TRBD1 matches at 7 bases. The V gene end was trimmed by 3 bases and the J gene end by 6 bases; junction bases not matched to a gene: 8. The CDR3 consists of 15 residues. From germline, CDR1 is SGDLS and CDR2 YYNGEE. The CDR3 loop is CASSASGGPYEKLFF. CDR3 DNA sequence: TGTGCCAGCAGCGCATCAGGGGGTCCATATGAAAAACTGTTTTTT.

This clone has only one observation. The chain couples TRBV5-4 to TRBJ1-4; TRBD1 matches 10 bases. V trimming: 4 bases; J trimming: 8 bases; junction bases outside the gene matches: 5. Per the germline V gene, CDR1 is SGHNT and CDR2 is YYREEE (reference sequence). The CDR3 length is 14 residues. CDR3 in amino acids: CASSDRGLGEKLFF. CDR3 bases: TGTGCCAGCAGCGACAGGGGGCTGGGGGAAAAACTGTTTTTT.

The V and J genes are TRBV6-5 and TRBJ2-5; 7 bases map to TRBD2. V lost 5 bases to trimming and J lost 0 bases; unmatched junction nucleotides: 3. The V gene's germline CDR1 is MNHEY and CDR2 SVGAGI. CDR3 length: 14 residues. CDR3 protein: CASSPRGDQETQYF. The CDR3 DNA reads TGTGCCAGCAGTCCCCGGGGGGACCAAGAGACCCAGTACTTC.

The table lists this clone with a few counts. This sequence joins TRBV4-3 and TRBJ1-5; D possibly corresponds to TRBD1 (6 bases). The germline CDR1 and CDR2 sequences are LGHNA and YSLEER. The V and J ends lost 3 bases and 9 bases respectively, with 18 bases between them. The CDR3 loop spans 15 amino acids. CDR3 sequence: CASSQDRTRGGPQHF. CDR3 nucleotides: TGCGCCAGCAGCCAGGACCGGACCAGGGGTGGGCCCCAGCATTTT.

This chain uses TRBV28 with TRBJ1-2; 7 positions agree with TRBD1. The CDR3 loop spans 13 amino acids. With V trimmed by 5 bases and J by 4 bases, 4 bases remained unmatched. The germline CDR1 and CDR2 sequences are MDHEN and SYDVKM. This CDR3 reads CASSADRVYGYTF. The CDR3 region has the DNA TGTGCCAGCAGTGCCGACAGGGTCTATGGCTACACCTTC.

The rearrangement uses TRBV9 and TRBJ2-4; 9 bases align to TRBD2. Germline values: CDR1 SGDLS, CDR2 YYNGEE. The J segment lost 6 bases and the V segment lost 3 bases, leaving 7 bases of the junction unmatched. This CDR3 region has 15 residues. CDR3 residues: CASSAREGQGNIQYF. The CDR3 DNA reads TGTGCCAGCAGCGCGCGGGAGGGCCAAGGAAACATTCAGTACTTC. Combining the CDR3 with reference TRBV9 and TRBJ2-4 gives the whole variable domain DSGVTQTPKHLITATGQRVTLRCSPRSGDLSVYWYQQSLDQGLQFLIQYYNGEERAKGNILERFSAQQFPDLHSELNLSSLELGDSALYFCASSAREGQGNIQYFGAGTRLSVL.

The rearrangement uses TRBV27 and TRBJ1-6, with 11 bases fitting TRBD1. The J segment lost 0 bases and the V segment lost 5 bases, leaving 6 bases of the junction unmatched. The CDR3 is made up of 18 amino acids. Germline CDR1 is MNHEY and CDR2 is SMNVEV (reference sequence). This CDR3 is CASSTTGTGGSYNSPLHF. DNA of the CDR3: TGTGCCAGCAGTACGACCGGGACAGGGGGCTCCTATAATTCACCCCTCCACTTT.

Only one count was recorded for this clone. J is TRBJ1-2 and V is TRBV6-5; 7 bases fit TRBD1. The CDR3 has 15 amino acids. Unmatched junction bases numbered 9, after V lost 6 bases and J lost 2 bases. Germline-derived CDR1 and CDR2 are MNHEY and SVGAGI. Here the CDR3 reads CASSQAQGGNYGYTF. The CDR3, as DNA: TGTGCCAGCAGCCAGGCCCAGGGGGGAAACTATGGCTACACCTTC.

A word on this clone: Different DNA sequences within this sample yield the same CDR3. This chain joins TRBV6-1 and TRBJ2-3; TRBD2 matches at 8 bases. Germline V gene lookup returns CDR1 MNHNS and CDR2 SASEGT. There are 15 residues in the CDR3. V shed 2 bases and J 0 bases; nucleotides not matched to a gene: 1. The CDR3 sequence: CASSEQRGSTDTQYF. In DNA form, the CDR3 reads TGTGCCAGCAGTGAACAGCGGGGGAGCACAGATACGCAGTATTTT.

The chain links TRBV5-1 to TRBJ2-7, with TRBD1 identical over 7 bases. The germline V gene encodes CDR1 SGHRS and CDR2 YFSETQ. Trimming cost V 4 bases and J 0 bases; bases outside gene matches: 7. The CDR3 is made up of 15 amino acids. CDR3 region: CASSQLTGYSYEQYF. CDR3 sequence (DNA): TGCGCCAGCAGCCAGTTGACAGGGTACTCCTACGAGCAGTACTTC.

The chain has TRBV6-2 or TRBV6-3 and TRBJ2-1; no clear D. The CDR3 has 14 amino acids. CDR1 MNHEY and CDR2 SVGEGT come from the germline V gene. V lost 0 bases and J 6 bases, leaving 9 bases between the germline ends. CDR3 bases: TGTGCCAGCAGTTACTCGAGTCCTTTCAATGAGCAGTTCTTC. Encoded protein: CASSYSSPFNEQFF.

CDR3 coding DNA: TGTGCCAGCAGCTTAGATGGGACAGCCGAGCAGTACTTC. This codes for CASSLDGTAEQYF. The chain joins TRBV7-9 to TRBJ2-7; 7 bases are shared with TRBD1. Trimming cost V 1 base and J 6 bases; bases outside gene matches: 3. Germline V gives CDR1 SEHNR, CDR2 FQNEAQ (reference sequence). The CDR3 is made up of 13 amino acids.

This chain links TRBV4-3 with TRBJ2-3, with 10 bases aligning to TRBD2. With 4 bases clipped from V and 0 bases from J, the junction kept 4 bases outside the gene matches. The CDR3 is 16 residues long. The V gene's germline CDR1 is LGHNA and CDR2 YSLEER. CDR3 amino acids: CASSRLAGVSTDTQYF. In nucleotides, the CDR3 is TGCGCCAGCAGCCGACTAGCGGGTGTCAGCACAGATACGCAGTATTTT.

This chain connects TRBV7-9 to TRBJ2-7; 9 bases map to TRBD1. This CDR3 has 14 amino acids. The J segment lost 0 bases and the V segment lost 5 bases, leaving 2 bases of the junction unmatched. Germline CDR1 reads SEHNR; CDR2 reads FQNEAQ (reference sequence). The CDR3 loop reads CASSRDRASYEQYF. The CDR3 region has the DNA TGTGCCAGCAGCCGGGACAGGGCCTCCTACGAGCAGTACTTC.

The chain couples TRBV27 to TRBJ2-5; maybe TRBD2 (6 bases). There are 15 residues in the CDR3. Trimming removed 6 bases from V and 5 bases from J, with 19 bases in between. Germline V gene data show CDR1 as MNHEY and CDR2 as SMNVEV (reference sequence). CDR3 sequence reads: CASRRESVIEETQYF. CDR3 in DNA: TGTGCCAGCAGGCGGGAATCGGTTATAGAGGAGACCCAGTACTTC.

The count of this clone is one. CDR3 sequence: CASSDVYSGPQHF. The CDR3 nucleotides read TGTGCCAGCAGTGACGTTTACTCGGGTCCCCAGCATTTT. The genes are TRBV6-4 and TRBJ1-5; D call uncertain. The ends were cut back, 2 bases at V and 10 bases at J, with 12 bases in the middle. Looked up from germline, CDR1 is MRHNA and CDR2 is SNTAGT. CDR3 length: 13 residues.

CDR3: CASSFTQGTDQPQHF. The CDR3 nucleotides read TGTGCCAGCAGCTTTACACAGGGGACGGATCAGCCCCAGCATTTT. The V call is TRBV7-2, the J call TRBJ1-5, with 7 nucleotides matching TRBD1. This CDR3 is built from 15 residues. J lost 5 bases, V lost 3 bases, and 7 bases had no gene match. Germline loops: CDR1 SGHTA, CDR2 FQGNSA.

V gene TRBV4-3 combines with J gene TRBJ2-3; TRBD2 aligns across 14 bases. CDR1 and CDR2 from the germline V gene are LGHNA and YSLEER. The V gene end was trimmed by 4 bases and the J gene end by 3 bases; junction bases not matched to a gene: 3. The CDR3 has 16 residues. For the CDR3, the DNA is TGCGCCAGCAGCCGGGGACTAGCGGGGGAGACAGATACGCAGTATTTT. Residues: CASSRGLAGETDTQYF.

This sequence joins TRBV4-3 and TRBJ1-2; D ambiguous. This CDR3 is 16 amino acids long. Germline V gene sequence: CDR1 LGHNA, CDR2 YSLEER. Trimming left V 1 base short and J 8 bases short, with 20 bases between. The CDR3 loop is CASSQVGCENLRGYTF. CDR3 sequence (DNA): TGCGCCAGCAGCCAAGTCGGATGCGAGAATTTGAGGGGCTACACCTTC.

The chain links TRBV28 to TRBJ1-4; 8 nucleotides align to TRBD1. The germline V gene encodes CDR1 MDHEN and CDR2 SYDVKM. This CDR3 is built from 14 residues. The J segment lost 10 bases and the V segment lost 3 bases, leaving 7 bases of the junction unmatched. The CDR3 reads CASSLEQGGGKLFF. The CDR3 region has the DNA TGTGCCAGCAGTTTGGAACAGGGGGGAGGAAAACTGTTTTTT.

The rearrangement joins TRBV11-2 to TRBJ2-5, with a possible D match to TRBD1 (5 bases). Trimming shortened V by 5 bases and J by 0 bases, and 16 bases separated the two germline ends. Germline V CDR1 and CDR2: SGHAT, FQNNGV. This CDR3 is built from 16 residues. The CDR3 DNA sequence: TGTGCCAGCAGCGCCCGACAGAGAGCGTACCAAGAGACCCAGTACTTC. Translating gives CASSARQRAYQETQYF.

The V call is TRBV30, the J call TRBJ2-7, with 9 bases lining up with TRBD2. This CDR3 is 13 amino acids long. Germline CDR1 GTSNPN, CDR2 SVGIG (reference sequence). Trimming cost V 6 bases and J 7 bases; bases outside gene matches: 10. CDR3 amino acids: CACERGATREQYF. In DNA, the CDR3 is TGTGCCTGCGAGCGGGGGGCCACGCGGGAGCAGTACTTC.

The V gene is TRBV11-2, the J gene TRBJ2-7; TRBD2 matches at 12 bases. CDR1 is SGHAT, CDR2 FQNNGV, per germline. This CDR3 is 17 amino acids long. Trimming removed 5 bases from V and 3 bases from J; junction bases left unmatched: 11. DNA of the CDR3: TGTGCCAGCAGCACTCAAACGGGACTAGCGGGCTTCTACGAGCAGTACTTC. Encoded protein: CASSTQTGLAGFYEQYF.